These 17 T cell receptor beta chains share one sample of origin, sequenced in a study of CD8+CD57+ T cells in acquired aplastic anemia. CDR3 and TCR beta VDJ profiling relied on genomic DNA as the template. TCRdb itself ran the reads through MiXCR, one entry per CDR3 protein. The sample includes approximately 180,000 distinct CDR3 sequences, roughly three fifths of them seen just once. By flow cytometry, patients selected for sequencing had shown an expansion of CD8+CD57+ cells. Sequencing was done on a sample of sorted CD4+, CD8+, or CD8+CD57+ T cells (not recorded which) from PBMCs. The receptors shown here come from a human donor with aplastic anemia.

This clonotype came up a few times. The genes are TRBV7-3 and TRBJ2-5; 7 positions match TRBD2. The J segment lost 4 bases and the V segment lost 2 bases, leaving 4 bases of the junction unmatched. The germline V gene has CDR1 SGHTA and CDR2 FQGTGA. CDR3 size: 14 residues. CDR3 sequence (DNA): TGTGCCAGCAGCTTAGTGGGCGGGGGAGAGACCCAGTACTTC. Amino acids: CASSLVGGGETQYF.

The chain is built from TRBV20-1 and TRBJ1-5; 7 nucleotides match TRBD1. CDR3 length equals 14 residues. Germline CDR1 is DFQATT and CDR2 is SNEGSKA (reference sequence). J gave up 4 bases and V 6 bases, and 9 bases lay outside the gene matches. DNA of the CDR3: TGCAGTGCGATAACCGGGACAGAGAATCAGCCCCAGCATTTT. Protein product: CSAITGTENQPQHF.

The chain recombines TRBV20-1 with TRBJ2-7; TRBD1 might be the D (5 bases). The J call is uncertain, as TRBJ2-1 better fits the DNA end. CDR3 length: 15 amino acids. Germline V gene data show CDR1 as DFQATT and CDR2 as SNEGSKA (reference sequence). The CDR3 DNA follows: TGCAGTGCTAGAGGTCGCCTAGGGGCATTCAATGAGCAGTTCTTC. This gives the protein CSARGRLGAFNEQFF.

The sample holds a few counts of this clonotype. The chain combines TRBV20-1 with TRBJ2-1, with TRBD2 identical over 14 bases. After removal of 6 bases from V and 7 bases from J, the junction contained 8 bases not matched to a gene. CDR1 is DFQATT, CDR2 SNEGSKA, per germline (reference sequence). This CDR3 has 15 amino acids. Here the CDR3 reads CSARGTSGRLNEQFF. In nucleotides, the CDR3 is TGCAGTGCCCGTGGGACTAGCGGGAGATTGAATGAGCAGTTCTTC.

The V gene is TRBV2, the J gene TRBJ2-7, with 8 bases fitting TRBD1. The CDR3 totals 14 residues. Germline assignment: CDR1 SNHLY and CDR2 FYNNEI. Germline trimming cut 9 bases from V and 0 bases from J; bases unmatched to any gene: 7. Here the CDR3 reads CASVRDRSSYEQYF. For the CDR3, the DNA is TGTGCCAGTGTTCGGGACAGGAGCTCCTACGAGCAGTACTTC.

V is TRBV24-1 and J is TRBJ1-1; tentatively, D is TRBD1 (6 bases). V was pared by 3 bases and J by 8 bases, with 12 bases between. This CDR3 has 13 residues. Germline V gene sequence: CDR1 KGHDR, CDR2 SFDVKD. CDR3 coding DNA: TGTGCCACCAGTGATGTCCTTGGGGGCGAAGCTTTCTTT. Translating it yields CATSDVLGGEAFF.

This clonotype was recorded many times. This chain links TRBV5-1 with TRBJ2-7; D might be TRBD2 (5 bases). The germline V gene encodes CDR1 SGHRS and CDR2 YFSETQ. Trimming took 0 bases from V and 1 from J, leaving 11 bases between them. There are 15 residues in the CDR3. The CDR3 region is CASSLGPEGSYEQYF. The CDR3 DNA reads as TGCGCCAGCAGCTTGGGGCCCGAGGGATCCTACGAGCAGTACTTC.

The genes are TRBV7-8 and TRBJ1-2, with D unresolved. This CDR3 comprises 15 residues. With 2 bases removed from V and 4 bases from J, the gap between germline ends came to 14 bases. Germline V gene sequence: CDR1 SGHVS, CDR2 FQNEAQ. The CDR3 sequence: CASSLSTGSSYGYTF. CDR3 DNA sequence: TGTGCCAGCAGCTTATCCACGGGTTCCAGCTATGGCTACACCTTC.

The rearrangement uses TRBV19 and TRBJ1-2; possibly TRBD1 for D (5 bases). Germline lookup yields CDR1 LNHDA and CDR2 SQIVND (reference sequence). The CDR3 runs 13 residues. V lost 4 bases, J lost 6 bases, and 12 bases lay in between. CDR3 bases: TGTGCCAGTAGTACCGGGACCGCCAATGGCTACACCTTC. Amino acid sequence: CASSTGTANGYTF.

The rearrangement uses TRBV29-1 and TRBJ1-2; 7 bases line up with TRBD1. The CDR3 covers 13 residues. V shed 8 bases and J 0 bases; nucleotides not matched to a gene: 6. CDR1 and CDR2 from the germline V gene are SQVTM and ANQGSEA. In DNA form, the CDR3 reads TGCAGCATCCGGACAGGAGCTAACTATGGCTACACCTTC. It translates to CSIRTGANYGYTF.

This chain uses TRBV19 with TRBJ1-3, with D perhaps matching TRBD1 (6 bases). Germline CDR1 is LNHDA and CDR2 is SQIVND (reference sequence). Trimming left V 1 base short and J 0 bases short, with 16 bases between. The length of the CDR3 is 18 residues. The CDR3 is CASSIGRDRYLSGNTIYF. The CDR3 DNA follows: TGTGCCAGTAGTATAGGTCGTGACAGGTACCTCTCTGGAAACACCATATATTTT.

This clonotype was counted once. The chain uses TRBV5-1 and TRBJ2-3, with 9 bases identical to TRBD1. The CDR3 has 16 residues. CDR1 and CDR2 (germline): SGHRS, YFSETQ. V gave up 4 bases and J gave up 2 bases; unmatched junction bases: 8. In nucleotides, the CDR3 is TGCGCCAGCAGCCGCGACAGGGGGGACACCACAGATACGCAGTATTTT. Translating it yields CASSRDRGDTTDTQYF.

There are a few counts of this clonotype. V gene TRBV7-8 combines with J gene TRBJ1-2; D perhaps matches TRBD1 (5 bases). The CDR3 is made up of 17 amino acids. Germline values: CDR1 SGHVS, CDR2 FQNEAQ. V lost 3 bases and J 6 bases, leaving 23 bases between the germline ends. The CDR3 reads CASSLAVTGQGSNGYTF. The CDR3 nucleotides are TGTGCCAGCAGCTTGGCCGTCACAGGCCAGGGAAGTAATGGCTACACCTTC.

The genes are TRBV15 and TRBJ2-3; perhaps TRBD2 as D (5 bases). There are 16 residues in the CDR3. Trimming took off 0 bases at V and 0 bases at J, with 10 bases between the two ends. Germline-derived CDR1 and CDR2 are LNHNV and YYDKDF (reference sequence). CDR3: CATSREPAASTDTQYF. The CDR3 region has the DNA TGTGCCACCAGCAGAGAACCAGCGGCTAGCACAGATACGCAGTATTTT. The entire variable domain, with the rest obtained from reference TRBV15 and TRBJ2-3, is as follows: DAMVIQNPRYQVTQFGKPVTLSCSQTLNHNVMYWYQQKSSQAPKLLFHYYDKDFNNEADTPDNFQSRRPNTSFCFLDIRSPGLGDTAMYLCATSREPAASTDTQYFGPGTRLTVL.

The gene calls are TRBV20-1 and TRBJ2-3; TRBD2 aligns across 10 bases. The CDR3 covers 17 residues. The junction had 12 bases not matched to a gene; V was cut back by 3 bases and J by 3 bases. Germline assignment: CDR1 DFQATT and CDR2 SNEGSKA (reference sequence). This CDR3 reads CSARGNMGTSVTDTQYF. CDR3 DNA sequence: TGCAGTGCTAGGGGGAACATGGGGACTAGCGTAACAGATACGCAGTATTTT.

The chain is built from TRBV4-3 and TRBJ1-2, with TRBD1 as a possible D gene (6 bases). V dropped 0 bases and J dropped 2 bases, with 13 bases sitting between them. This CDR3 comprises 16 residues. Germline values: CDR1 LGHNA, CDR2 YSLEER. The CDR3 here is CASSQDGQGTNYGYTF. CDR3 DNA: TGCGCCAGCAGCCAAGATGGGCAGGGGACCAACTATGGCTACACCTTC.

This chain connects TRBV20-1 to TRBJ2-7, with a tentative D call TRBD1 (5 bases). Trimming cost V 1 base and J 2 bases, with 6 bases left between them. Germline CDR1 is DFQATT and CDR2 is SNEGSKA (reference sequence). This CDR3 region has 12 residues. Here the CDR3 DNA reads TGCAGTGCTAGAGGACAGCCCTACGAGCAGTACTTC. Its protein is CSARGQPYEQYF.